The sample holds one count of the clone carrying this T cell receptor beta chain. The treatment is: roughly 18 received Ad26.COV2.S at low or high dose, single or two shots; 5 received placebo; per-sample allocation not given. It was on day 63 after the first vaccine or placebo injection that samples were taken. Generated by immunoSEQ multiplex PCR, the TCRdb table keeps only in-frame clones and is missing some. The sample contains 300,000 to 400,000 clones, about 82% of which appear only once. This CDR3 comprises 15 residues. The ends lost 0 bases at V and 5 bases at J; junction bases unmatched: 3. CDR1 KGHSH and CDR2 LQKENI come from the germline V gene. The source of the sample is a study of Ad26.COV2.S vaccination and SARS-CoV-2 variants.

The sample consisted of peripheral blood, taken in a trial of Ad26.COV2.S vaccine versus placebo. This sequence originates from a person aged 18-65 years who received the Ad26.COV2.S COVID-19 vaccine or a placebo. The chain has TRBV18 and TRBJ1-4; 7 bases line up with TRBD1. CDR3: CASSPPGQMNEKLFF. The DNA for the CDR3 is TGTGCCAGCTCACCACCGGGACAGATGAATGAAAAACTGTTTTTT.